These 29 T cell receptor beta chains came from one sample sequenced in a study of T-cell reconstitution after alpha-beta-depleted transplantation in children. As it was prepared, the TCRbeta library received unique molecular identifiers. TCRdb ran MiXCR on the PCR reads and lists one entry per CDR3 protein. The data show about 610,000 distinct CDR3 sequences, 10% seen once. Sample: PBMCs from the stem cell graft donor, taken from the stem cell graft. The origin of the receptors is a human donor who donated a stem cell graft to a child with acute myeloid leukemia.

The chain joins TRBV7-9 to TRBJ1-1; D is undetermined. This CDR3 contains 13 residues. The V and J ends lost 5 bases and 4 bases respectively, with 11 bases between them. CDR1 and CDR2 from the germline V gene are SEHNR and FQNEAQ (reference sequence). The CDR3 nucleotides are TGTGCCAGCAGCCCAGCGATTAGCACTGAAGCTTTCTTT. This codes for CASSPAISTEAFF.

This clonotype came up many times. The CDR3 DNA reads as TGTGCCAGCAGCCTGGGACTGGCCGGGGGCGATACGCAGTATTTT. Its protein is CASSLGLAGGDTQYF. This sequence joins TRBV13 and TRBJ2-3; D possibly matches TRBD1 or TRBD2 (6 bases each). The germline gives CDR1 PRHDT, CDR2 FYEKMQ (reference sequence). The CDR3 is 15 amino acids. Trimming took off 5 bases at V and 6 bases at J, with 18 bases between the two ends.

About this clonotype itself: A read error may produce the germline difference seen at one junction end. CDR3: CCANPTSGLAKNIQYF. CDR3 bases: TGCTGTGCCAATCCTACTAGCGGTCTAGCCAAAAACATTCAGTACTTC. The J gene is TRBJ2-4, the V gene TRBV20-1, with 8 bases fitting TRBD2. Germline values: CDR1 DFQATT, CDR2 SNEGSKA (reference sequence). CDR3 size: 16 residues.

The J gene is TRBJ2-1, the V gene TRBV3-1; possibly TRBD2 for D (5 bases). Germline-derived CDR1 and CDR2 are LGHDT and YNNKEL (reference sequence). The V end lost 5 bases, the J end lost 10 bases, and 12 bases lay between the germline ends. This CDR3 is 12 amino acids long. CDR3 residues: CASSRETREQFF. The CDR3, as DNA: TGTGCCAGCAGCAGGGAGACAAGAGAGCAGTTCTTC.

For the CDR3, the DNA is TGTGCCAGCAGTATAGACAGGGGCTACGAGCAGTACTTC. Protein sequence: CASSIDRGYEQYF. V and J are TRBV12-3 or TRBV12-4 and TRBJ2-7; the match to TRBD1 covers 8 bases. The CDR3 contains 13 residues. Losses at the gene ends were 5 bases for V and 3 bases for J; bases not matched to a gene: 3.

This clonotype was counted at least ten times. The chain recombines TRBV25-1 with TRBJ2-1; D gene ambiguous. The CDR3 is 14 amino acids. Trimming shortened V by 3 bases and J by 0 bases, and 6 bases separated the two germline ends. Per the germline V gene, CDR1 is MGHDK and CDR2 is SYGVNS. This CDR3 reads CASSDSPSYNEQFF. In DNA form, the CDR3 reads TGTGCCAGCAGTGACAGTCCCTCCTACAATGAGCAGTTCTTC.

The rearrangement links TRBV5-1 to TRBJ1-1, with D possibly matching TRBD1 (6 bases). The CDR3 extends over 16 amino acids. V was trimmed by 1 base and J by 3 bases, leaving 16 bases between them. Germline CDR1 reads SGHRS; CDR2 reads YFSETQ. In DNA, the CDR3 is TGCGCCAGCAGCTTGAGCCAGGGGACTATAGACACTGAAGCTTTCTTT. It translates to CASSLSQGTIDTEAFF.

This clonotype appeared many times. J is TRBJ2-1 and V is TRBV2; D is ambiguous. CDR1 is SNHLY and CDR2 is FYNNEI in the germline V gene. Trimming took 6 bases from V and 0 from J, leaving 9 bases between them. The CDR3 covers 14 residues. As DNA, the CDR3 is TGTGCCAGCAGCAGCGAGAGCTCCTACAATGAGCAGTTCTTC. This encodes CASSSESSYNEQFF.

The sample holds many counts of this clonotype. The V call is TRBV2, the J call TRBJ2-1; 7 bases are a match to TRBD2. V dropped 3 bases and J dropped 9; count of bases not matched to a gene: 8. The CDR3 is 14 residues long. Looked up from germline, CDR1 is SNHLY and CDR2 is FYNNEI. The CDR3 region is CASSDKGGIGEQFF. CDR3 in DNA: TGTGCCAGCAGTGATAAGGGAGGGATTGGTGAGCAGTTCTTC. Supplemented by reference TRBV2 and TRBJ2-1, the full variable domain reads EPEVTQTPSHQVTQMGQEVILRCVPISNHLYFYWYRQILGQKVEFLVSFYNNEISEKSEIFDDQFSVERPDGSNFTLKIRSTKLEDSAMYFCASSDKGGIGEQFFGPGTRLTVL.

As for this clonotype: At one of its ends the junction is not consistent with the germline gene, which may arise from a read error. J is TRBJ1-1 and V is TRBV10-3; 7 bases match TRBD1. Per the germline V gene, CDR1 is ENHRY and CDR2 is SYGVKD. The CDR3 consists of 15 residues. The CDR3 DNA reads TGCGCCATCAGTGGGGGTAGACAGGGAAACACTGAAGCTTTCTTT. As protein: CAISGGRQGNTEAFF.

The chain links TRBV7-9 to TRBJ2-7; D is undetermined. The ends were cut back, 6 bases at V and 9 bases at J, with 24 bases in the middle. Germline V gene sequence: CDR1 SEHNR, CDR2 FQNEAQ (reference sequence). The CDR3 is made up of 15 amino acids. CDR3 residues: CASRSSTPDQLAQYF. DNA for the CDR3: TGTGCCAGCAGATCTTCTACCCCGGACCAATTAGCGCAGTACTTC.

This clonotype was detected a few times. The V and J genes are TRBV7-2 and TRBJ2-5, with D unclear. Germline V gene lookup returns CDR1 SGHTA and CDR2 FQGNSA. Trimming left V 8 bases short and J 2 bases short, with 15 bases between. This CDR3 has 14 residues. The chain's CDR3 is CASRVGGLQETQYF. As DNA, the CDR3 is TGTGCCAGCCGGGTTGGTGGGCTACAAGAGACCCAGTACTTC.

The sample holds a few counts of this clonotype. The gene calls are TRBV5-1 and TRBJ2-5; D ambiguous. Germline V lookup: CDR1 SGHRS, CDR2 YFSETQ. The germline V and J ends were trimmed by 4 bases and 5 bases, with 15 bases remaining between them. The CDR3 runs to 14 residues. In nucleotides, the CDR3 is TGCGCCAGCAGCATGGACCCGGGCCGGGAGACCCAGTACTTC. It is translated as CASSMDPGRETQYF. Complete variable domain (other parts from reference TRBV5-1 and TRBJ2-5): KAGVTQTPRYLIKTRGQQVTLSCSPISGHRSVSWYQQTPGQGLQFLFEYFSETQRNKGNFPGRFSGRQFSNSRSEMNVSTLELGDSALYLCASSMDPGRETQYFGPGTRLLVL.

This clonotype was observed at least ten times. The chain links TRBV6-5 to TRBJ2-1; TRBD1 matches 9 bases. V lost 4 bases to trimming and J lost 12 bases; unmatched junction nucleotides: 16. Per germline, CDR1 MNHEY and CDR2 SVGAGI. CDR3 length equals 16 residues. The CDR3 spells CASSSPGQGATMTQFF. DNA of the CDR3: TGTGCCAGCAGTTCTCCGGGACAGGGAGCTACAATGACGCAGTTCTTC.

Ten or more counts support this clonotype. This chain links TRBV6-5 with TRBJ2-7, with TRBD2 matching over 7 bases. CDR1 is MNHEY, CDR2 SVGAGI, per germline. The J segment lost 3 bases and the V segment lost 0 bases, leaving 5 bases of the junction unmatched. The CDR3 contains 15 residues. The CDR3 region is CASSYSREGNYEQYF. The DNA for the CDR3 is TGTGCCAGCAGTTACTCGAGGGAGGGGAACTACGAGCAGTACTTC.

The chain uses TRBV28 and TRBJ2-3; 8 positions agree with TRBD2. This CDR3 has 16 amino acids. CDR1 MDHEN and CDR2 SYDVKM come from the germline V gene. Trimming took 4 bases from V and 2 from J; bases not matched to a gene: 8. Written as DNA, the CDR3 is TGTGCCAGCAGTTCGCCTACTAGCGGACTCACAGATACGCAGTATTTT. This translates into CASSSPTSGLTDTQYF.

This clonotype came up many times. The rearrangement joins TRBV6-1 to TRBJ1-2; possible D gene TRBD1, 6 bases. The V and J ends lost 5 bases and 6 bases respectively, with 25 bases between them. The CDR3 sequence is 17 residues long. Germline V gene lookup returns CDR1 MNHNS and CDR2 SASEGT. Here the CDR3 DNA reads TGTGCCAGCAGTCCACCACCTACAGGGTTAAGGGGTAATGGCTACACCTTC. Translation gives CASSPPPTGLRGNGYTF.

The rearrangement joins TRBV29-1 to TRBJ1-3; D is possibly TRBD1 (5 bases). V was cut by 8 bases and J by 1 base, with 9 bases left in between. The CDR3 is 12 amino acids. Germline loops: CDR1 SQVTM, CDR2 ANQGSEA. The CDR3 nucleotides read TGCAGCTTTCGGGGGTCTGGAAACACCATATATTTT. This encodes CSFRGSGNTIYF.

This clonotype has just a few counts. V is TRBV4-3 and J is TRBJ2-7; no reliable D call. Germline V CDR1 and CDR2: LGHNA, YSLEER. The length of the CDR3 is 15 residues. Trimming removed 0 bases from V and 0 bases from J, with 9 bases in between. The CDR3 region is CASSQDLHSSYEQYF. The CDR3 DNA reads TGCGCCAGCAGCCAAGATCTGCACAGCTCCTACGAGCAGTACTTC.

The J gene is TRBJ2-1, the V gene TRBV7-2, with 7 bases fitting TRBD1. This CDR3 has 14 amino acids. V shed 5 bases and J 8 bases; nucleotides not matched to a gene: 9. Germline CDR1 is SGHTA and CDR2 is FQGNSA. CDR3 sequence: CASSPKTGWDEQFF. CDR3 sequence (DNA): TGTGCCAGCAGCCCAAAGACAGGGTGGGATGAGCAGTTCTTC.

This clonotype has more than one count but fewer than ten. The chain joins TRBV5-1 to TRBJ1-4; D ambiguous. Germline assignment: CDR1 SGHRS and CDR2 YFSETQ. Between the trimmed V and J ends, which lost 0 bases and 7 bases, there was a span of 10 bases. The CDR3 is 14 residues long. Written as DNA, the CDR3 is TGCGCCAGCAGCTTGGATTCGGCTGGTGAAAAACTGTTTTTT. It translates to CASSLDSAGEKLFF. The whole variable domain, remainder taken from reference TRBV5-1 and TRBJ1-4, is KAGVTQTPRYLIKTRGQQVTLSCSPISGHRSVSWYQQTPGQGLQFLFEYFSETQRNKGNFPGRFSGRQFSNSRSEMNVSTLELGDSALYLCASSLDSAGEKLFFGSGTQLSVL.

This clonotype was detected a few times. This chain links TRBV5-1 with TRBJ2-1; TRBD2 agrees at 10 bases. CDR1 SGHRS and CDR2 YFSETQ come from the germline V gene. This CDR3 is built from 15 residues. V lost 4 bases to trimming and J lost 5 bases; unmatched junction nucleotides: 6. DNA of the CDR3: TGCGCCAGCAGCAGGCCTAGCGGGAGCCACAATGAGCAGTTCTTC. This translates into CASSRPSGSHNEQFF.

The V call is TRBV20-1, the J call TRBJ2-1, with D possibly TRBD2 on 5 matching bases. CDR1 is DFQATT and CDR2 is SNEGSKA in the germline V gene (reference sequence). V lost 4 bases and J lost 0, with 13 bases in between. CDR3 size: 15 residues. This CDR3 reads CSATEAESSYNEQFF. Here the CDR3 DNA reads TGCAGTGCTACTGAAGCGGAGAGCTCCTACAATGAGCAGTTCTTC.

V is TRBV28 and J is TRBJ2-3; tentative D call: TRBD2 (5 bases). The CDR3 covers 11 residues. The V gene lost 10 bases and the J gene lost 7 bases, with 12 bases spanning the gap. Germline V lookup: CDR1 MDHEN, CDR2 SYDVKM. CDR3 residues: CATRIGNTQYF. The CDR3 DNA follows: TGTGCCACCCGAATCGGGAATACGCAGTATTTT.

The CDR3 sequence is CASSPGTGEREQFF. The CDR3 nucleotides read TGTGCCAGCAGCCCGGGGACAGGGGAGAGAGAGCAGTTCTTC. The V call is TRBV7-3, the J call TRBJ2-1; 10 bases are a match to TRBD1. The length of the CDR3 is 14 residues. V was clipped by 5 bases and J by 10 bases; unmatched bases: 8. Germline V CDR1 and CDR2: SGHTA, FQGTGA.

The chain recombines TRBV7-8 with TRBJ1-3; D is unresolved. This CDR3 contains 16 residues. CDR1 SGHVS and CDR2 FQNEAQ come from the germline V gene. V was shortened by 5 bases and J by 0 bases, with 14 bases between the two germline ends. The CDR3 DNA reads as TGTGCCAGCAGCCCCCAGAGTCGGGCCTCTGGAAACACCATATATTTT. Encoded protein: CASSPQSRASGNTIYF.

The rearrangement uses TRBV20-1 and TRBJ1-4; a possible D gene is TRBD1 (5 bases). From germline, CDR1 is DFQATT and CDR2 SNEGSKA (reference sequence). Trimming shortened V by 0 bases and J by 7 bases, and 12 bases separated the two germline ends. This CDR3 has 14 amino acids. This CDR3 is CSARDGGGPEKLFF. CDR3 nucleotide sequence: TGCAGTGCTAGAGATGGGGGGGGACCTGAAAAACTGTTTTTT.

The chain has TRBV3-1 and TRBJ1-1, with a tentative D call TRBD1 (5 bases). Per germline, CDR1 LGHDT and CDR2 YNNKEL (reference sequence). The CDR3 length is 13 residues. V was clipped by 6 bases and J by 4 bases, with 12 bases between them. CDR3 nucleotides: TGTGCCAGCAGGCCGAGTGGGGGCACTGAAGCTTTCTTT. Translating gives CASRPSGGTEAFF.

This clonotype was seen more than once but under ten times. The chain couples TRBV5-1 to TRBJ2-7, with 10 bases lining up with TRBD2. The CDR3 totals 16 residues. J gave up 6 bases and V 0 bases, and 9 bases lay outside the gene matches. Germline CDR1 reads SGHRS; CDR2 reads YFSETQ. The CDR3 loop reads CASSLAPAGGPSEQYF. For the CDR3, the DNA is TGCGCCAGCAGCTTGGCCCCAGCGGGAGGGCCGTCCGAGCAGTACTTC.